This entry lists 10 T cell receptor beta chains sequenced from one sample in a study of molecular identifiers for immune sequencing clone quantification. One entry per CDR3 protein, called by TCRdb with MiXCR from the PCR reads. The sample holds some 100,000 distinct CDR3 sequences, 35% to 40% seen once. Sequencing was performed on naive CD8+ T cells from blood, with Jurkat cell RNA spiked in. Subset denoted: FACS-sorted CD8+CD4-CCR7+CD45RA+ naive T cells. The source of these receptors is a human donor in good health. Some libraries in this study had Jurkat cell RNA spiked in.

This clonotype was seen repeatedly, ten times or more. This rearrangement joins TRBV2 to TRBJ1-5; 7 nucleotides agree with TRBD1. The V and J ends lost 6 bases and 2 bases, in that order; junction bases with no gene match: 7. The CDR3 is made up of 15 amino acids. The germline gives CDR1 SNHLY, CDR2 FYNNEI. CDR3 sequence reads: CASRSTGTGNQPQHF. The CDR3 nucleotides read TGTGCCAGCAGATCGACAGGGACGGGCAATCAGCCCCAGCATTTT.

V usage is TRBV28 and J usage is TRBJ2-7; possibly TRBD2 for D (6 bases). V was clipped by 6 bases and J by 1 base, with 10 bases between them. Germline values: CDR1 MDHEN, CDR2 SYDVKM. The CDR3 covers 13 residues. The CDR3 nucleotides read TGTGCCAGCAGACGACTAGGGTCCTACGAGCAGTACTTC. Translated: CASRRLGSYEQYF. Drawing the rest from reference TRBV28 and TRBJ2-7, the complete variable domain is DVKVTQSSRYLVKRTGEKVFLECVQDMDHENMFWYRQDPGLGLRLIYFSYDVKMKEKGDIPEGYSVSREKKERFSLILESASTNQTSMYLCASRRLGSYEQYFGPGTRLTVT.

The chain has TRBV28 and TRBJ2-7; D might be TRBD1 (6 bases). CDR3 size: 17 residues. Trimming cost V 2 bases and J 2 bases, with 19 bases left between them. Germline-derived CDR1 and CDR2 are MDHEN and SYDVKM. The CDR3 coding sequence is TGTGCCAGCAGTTTAGGATATGGGGACACAATTACCTACGAGCAGTACTTC. Translated, it gives CASSLGYGDTITYEQYF.

A remark on this clonotype: Just one base apart from a much larger clone, this may be a read error. The gene calls are TRBV29-1 and TRBJ2-3; TRBD2 aligns across 9 bases. The CDR3 has 14 amino acids. Germline CDR1 reads SQVTM; CDR2 reads ANQGSEA. CDR3 sequence (DNA): TGCAGCGGAGCCCCTGGACTAGCGACAGGTACGCAGTATTTT. Its protein product is CSGAPGLATGTQYF.

This clonotype came up a few times. The V and J genes are TRBV12-3 or TRBV12-4 and TRBJ2-2; D is possibly TRBD2 (6 bases). This CDR3 is 14 amino acids long. The V end lost 5 bases, the J end lost 4 bases, and 11 bases lay between the germline ends. Here the CDR3 reads CASSGDSFTGELFF. The CDR3 nucleotides are TGTGCCAGCAGTGGGGACTCATTCACCGGGGAGCTGTTTTTT.

V gene TRBV6-5 combines with J gene TRBJ2-1; 7 bases line up with TRBD2. Germline lookup yields CDR1 MNHEY and CDR2 SVGAGI. The ends lost 6 bases at V and 5 bases at J; junction bases unmatched: 10. The CDR3 runs 15 residues. CDR3 in amino acids: CASRLGSGANNEQFF. CDR3 in DNA: TGTGCCAGCAGACTCGGGAGCGGGGCTAACAATGAGCAGTTCTTC.

This clonotype came up a few times. This chain links TRBV12-3 or TRBV12-4 with TRBJ2-7; D tentatively reads TRBD1 or TRBD2 (5 bases each). Trimming took off 3 bases at V and 12 bases at J, with 12 bases between the two ends. The CDR3 sequence is 11 residues long. The CDR3 sequence is CASSLGTLSYF. DNA of the CDR3: TGTGCCAGCAGTTTGGGGACCCTTTCGTACTTC.

V and J are TRBV4-1 and TRBJ2-2, with D possibly matching TRBD2 (5 bases). Trimming stripped 7 bases from V and 7 bases from J, with 7 bases between. Germline values: CDR1 MGHRA, CDR2 YSYEKL. The CDR3 spans 11 residues. The CDR3 nucleotides read TGCGCCAGCAACCGGGGCGGGGAGCTGTTTTTT. This gives the protein CASNRGGELFF.

V usage is TRBV9 and J usage is TRBJ2-2, with TRBD2 matching over 12 bases. The V segment lost 3 bases and the J segment 5 bases; nucleotides outside the gene matches: 11. CDR1 and CDR2 (germline): SGDLS, YYNGEE. The CDR3 contains 18 residues. CDR3 sequence reads: CASSARGLAGGPTGELFF. The CDR3 nucleotides read TGTGCCAGCAGCGCCCGCGGGCTAGCGGGAGGGCCGACCGGGGAGCTGTTTTTT.

This clonotype was seen many times. The chain links TRBV28 to TRBJ2-5; a possible D gene is TRBD2 (5 bases). Trimming cost V 3 bases and J 0 bases, with 11 bases left between them. This CDR3 comprises 15 residues. Germline loops: CDR1 MDHEN, CDR2 SYDVKM. In nucleotides, the CDR3 is TGTGCCAGCAGTTTCGGGGTCCGGTACCAAGAGACCCAGTACTTC. This sequence encodes CASSFGVRYQETQYF. The full variable domain, in which reference TRBV28 and TRBJ2-5 provide the parts outside the CDR3, is DVKVTQSSRYLVKRTGEKVFLECVQDMDHENMFWYRQDPGLGLRLIYFSYDVKMKEKGDIPEGYSVSREKKERFSLILESASTNQTSMYLCASSFGVRYQETQYFGPGTRLLVL.